The subject of this entry is one T cell receptor beta chain. This clonotype was observed many times. The antigen it binds to is not known. Qualities for individual bases were not recorded, and no much larger clone is one base off. The data are from a study of identical twins (dated by TCRdb to the mid-2010s). Broadly, across the study: The study deep-sequenced TCR alpha and beta repertoires from monozygotic twins, unrelated adults of various ages and cord blood to test whether fetal clonotypes persist. To rule out contamination, replicate twin experiments were performed at different times with different library preparation protocols.

Overall results and qualifications from the work: Excess twin sharing in beta out-of-frame sequences was weaker because fewer shared sequences lowered the signal-to-noise ratio. Because the same donors could not be followed over many years, the conclusions depended on cross-sectional statistical analysis. Zero-insertion analyses could be partly confounded by invariant T cells such as MAIT and iNKT, though diverse VJ usage argued against such confounding for most clonotypes. Compared with coincidental sharing between unrelated individuals, an excess of low generation-probability sequences was observed among out-of-frame TCR alpha sequences shared between twins. Abundant cord blood beta clonotypes carried fewer insertions; young adult naive repertoires showed a weaker similar trend, while memory repertoires showed none. In monozygotic twins, recombination models systematically underestimated out-of-frame TCR alpha sharing, but the models matched the sharing seen between unrelated individuals.

All donors were healthy Caucasians. Three pairs of female monozygotic twins, all aged about 18 to 29 years, made up the twin cohort. Peripheral blood mononuclear cells were the source from which RNA for the TCR libraries was isolated. According to the germline V gene (reference sequence), CDR1 reads WNHNN and CDR2 reads SYGVQD. Counted from cysteine to phenylalanine, this CDR3 has 13 amino acids. Solely the CDR3 DNA is kept, with 39 bases framed from the first base. V and J lose 5 bases and 0 bases, and a span of 5 bases separates them. The library was prepared using 5' RACE. The sequencing machine was an Illumina HiSeq 2000. Template switching added a universal primer binding site, and the final cDNA carried a unique molecular identifier that allowed TCR cDNA molecules to be counted accurately. Specific primers in the conserved constant-segment region were used to synthesize first-strand cDNA for the TCR alpha and beta chains. To control for contamination, every cDNA library carried two barcodes: a SMART-Mk sample barcode plus Illumina barcodes. TruSeq adapter sequences along with Illumina sample barcodes were introduced in two successive PCR steps. Sequencing of the TCR alpha and beta cDNA libraries was done on the Illumina HiSeq platform using custom primers. The published analysis was carried out like this. Raw reads were processed with MiGEC to extract unique molecular identifiers, and MiXCR was used to determine CDR3 positions. Recombination models were inferred per individual with the repgenHMM and IGoR tools using an EM algorithm. Shared clonotype analysis was performed with the tcR package in R, normalizing sharing by the product of cloneset sizes. To study raw recombination without the effects of thymic and clonal selection, out-of-frame nonproductive sequences were analyzed. TCRdb reran the public reads through fastp at Q25 and MiXCR, keeping productive beta chains. When rows share a CDR3 protein, they turn into one entry using the most common DNA and genes. These V and J calls rely on TCRdb rather than the paper's analysis. The sample yields roughly 630,000 distinct CDR3 sequences; 7.1% were counted once. The ten most abundant clones make up less than 2% of the sample.

This sample was shared with a second study, whose subject was yellow fever vaccine responses in identical twins. In that second paper, the authors write: According to the authors, the vaccine-induced T cell response in identical twins seemed to be partly convergent and partly specific to each individual. The study precisely tracked vaccine-responding T cell clones in identical twins.

This receptor was taken from a woman under 30 in good health. The chain links TRBV10-1 with TRBJ1-5; the D gene is not confidently resolved. Sequencing was carried out using PBMCs. CDR3 region: CASSYDSNQPQHF. The DNA reads as follows: TGCGCCAGCAGTTATGATAGCAATCAGCCCCAGCATTTT.